The source of this T cell receptor beta chain is a study of blood T cell repertoires in COVID-19. The repertoire was sequenced with immunoSEQ multiplex PCR; TCRdb's copy has only in-frame clones and lacks some. The table includes approximately 250,000 clones, nearly 85% detected once. Germline V lookup: CDR1 MNHEY, CDR2 SVGAGI. The CDR3 runs to 13 residues. The trim removed 6 bases at V and 2 bases at J, leaving 1 base unmatched. The receptor's source is a human donor in a cohort sampled during active COVID-19. The chain employs TRBV6-5 and TRBJ2-5; 9 nucleotides agree with TRBD1. Sequencing was carried out using peripheral blood. The CDR3 coding sequence is TGTGCCAGCAGGGACAGGGGACAAGAGACCCAGTACTTC. Amino acid sequence: CASRDRGQETQYF.